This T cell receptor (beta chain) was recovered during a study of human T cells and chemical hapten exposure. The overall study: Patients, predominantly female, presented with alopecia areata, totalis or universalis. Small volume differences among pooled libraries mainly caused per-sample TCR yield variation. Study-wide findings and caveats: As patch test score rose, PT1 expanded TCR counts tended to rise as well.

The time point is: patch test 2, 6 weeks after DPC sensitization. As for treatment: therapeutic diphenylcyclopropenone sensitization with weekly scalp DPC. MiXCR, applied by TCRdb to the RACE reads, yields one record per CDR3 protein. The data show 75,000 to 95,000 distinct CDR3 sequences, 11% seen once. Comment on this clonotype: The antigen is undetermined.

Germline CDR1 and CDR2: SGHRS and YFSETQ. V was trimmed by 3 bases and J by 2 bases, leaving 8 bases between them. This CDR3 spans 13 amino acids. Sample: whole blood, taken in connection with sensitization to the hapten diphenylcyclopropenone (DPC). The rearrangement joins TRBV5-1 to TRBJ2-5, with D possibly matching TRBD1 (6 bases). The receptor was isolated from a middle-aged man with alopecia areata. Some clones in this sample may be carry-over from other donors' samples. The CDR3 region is CASSSGVQETQYF. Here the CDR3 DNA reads TGCGCCAGCAGCTCAGGGGTTCAAGAGACCCAGTACTTC. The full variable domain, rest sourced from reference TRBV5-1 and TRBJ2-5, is KAGVTQTPRYLIKTRGQQVTLSCSPISGHRSVSWYQQTPGQGLQFLFEYFSETQRNKGNFPGRFSGRQFSNSRSEMNVSTLELGDSALYLCASSSGVQETQYFGPGTRLLVL.